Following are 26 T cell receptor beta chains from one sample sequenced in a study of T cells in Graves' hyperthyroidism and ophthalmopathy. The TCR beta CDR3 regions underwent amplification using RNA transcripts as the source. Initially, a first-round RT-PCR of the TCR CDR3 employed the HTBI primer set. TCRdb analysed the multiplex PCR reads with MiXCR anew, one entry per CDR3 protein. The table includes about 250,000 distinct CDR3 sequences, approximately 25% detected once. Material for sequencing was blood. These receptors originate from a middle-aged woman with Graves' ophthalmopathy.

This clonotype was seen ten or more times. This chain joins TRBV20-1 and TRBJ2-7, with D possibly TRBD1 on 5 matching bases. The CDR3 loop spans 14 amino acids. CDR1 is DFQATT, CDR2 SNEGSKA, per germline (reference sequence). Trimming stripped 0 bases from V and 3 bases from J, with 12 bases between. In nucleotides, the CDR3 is TGCAGTGCTAGAGATTTGGAGCAGGGCTACGAGCAGTACTTC. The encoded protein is CSARDLEQGYEQYF.

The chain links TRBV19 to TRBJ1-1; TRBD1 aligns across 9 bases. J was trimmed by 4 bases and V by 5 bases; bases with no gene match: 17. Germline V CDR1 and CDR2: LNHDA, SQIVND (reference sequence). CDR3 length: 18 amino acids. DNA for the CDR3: TGTGCCAGTAGTCCATATCCGGGACAGGGCAAAGGCGGCACTGAAGCTTTCTTT. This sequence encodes CASSPYPGQGKGGTEAFF.

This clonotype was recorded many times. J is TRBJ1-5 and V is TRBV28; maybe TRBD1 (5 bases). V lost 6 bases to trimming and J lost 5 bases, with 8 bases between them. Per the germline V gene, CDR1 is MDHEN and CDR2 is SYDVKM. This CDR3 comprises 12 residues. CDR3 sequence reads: CASSQGYQPQHF. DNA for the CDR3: TGTGCCAGCAGCCAGGGTTATCAGCCCCAGCATTTT.

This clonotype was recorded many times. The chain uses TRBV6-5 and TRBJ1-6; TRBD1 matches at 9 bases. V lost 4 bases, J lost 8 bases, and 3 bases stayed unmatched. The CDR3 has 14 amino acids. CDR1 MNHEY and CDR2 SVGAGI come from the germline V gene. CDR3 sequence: CASSSRTGDSPLHF. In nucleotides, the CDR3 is TGTGCCAGCAGTTCTCGGACAGGGGATTCACCCCTCCACTTT.

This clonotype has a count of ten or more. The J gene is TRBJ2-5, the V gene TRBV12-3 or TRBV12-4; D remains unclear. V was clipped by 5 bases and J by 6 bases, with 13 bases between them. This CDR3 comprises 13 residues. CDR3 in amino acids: CASSPTVLKTQYF. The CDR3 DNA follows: TGTGCCAGCAGTCCCACAGTACTAAAGACCCAGTACTTC.

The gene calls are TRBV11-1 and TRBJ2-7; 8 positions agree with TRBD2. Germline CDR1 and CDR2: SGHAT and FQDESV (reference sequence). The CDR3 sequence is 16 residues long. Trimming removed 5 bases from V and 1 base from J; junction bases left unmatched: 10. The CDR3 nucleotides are TGTGCCAGCAGCCCCCGGGCGGCGGGAGGATCCTACGAGCAGTACTTC. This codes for CASSPRAAGGSYEQYF.

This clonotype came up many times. The CDR3 sequence: CSVVLAAYEQYF. CDR3 in DNA: TGCAGCGTTGTCCTAGCGGCCTACGAGCAGTACTTC. The chain is built from TRBV29-1 and TRBJ2-7, with 7 bases aligning to TRBD2. Germline V gene lookup returns CDR1 SQVTM and CDR2 ANQGSEA. CDR3 length: 12 residues. With 4 bases clipped from V and 2 bases from J, the junction kept 2 bases outside the gene matches.

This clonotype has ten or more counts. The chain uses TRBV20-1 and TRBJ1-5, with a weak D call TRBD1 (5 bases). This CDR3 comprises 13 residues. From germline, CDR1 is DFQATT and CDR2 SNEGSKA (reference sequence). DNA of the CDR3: TGCAATGCGCGCCGGGACGGGGATCAGCCCCAGCATTTT. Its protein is CNARRDGDQPQHF.

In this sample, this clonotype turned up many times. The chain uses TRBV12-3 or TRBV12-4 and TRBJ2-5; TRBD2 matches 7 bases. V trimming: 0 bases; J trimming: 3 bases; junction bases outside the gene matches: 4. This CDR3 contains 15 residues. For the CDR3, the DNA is TGTGCCAGCAGTTTAGCGCTGGCGGGAGAAGAGACCCAGTACTTC. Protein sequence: CASSLALAGEETQYF.

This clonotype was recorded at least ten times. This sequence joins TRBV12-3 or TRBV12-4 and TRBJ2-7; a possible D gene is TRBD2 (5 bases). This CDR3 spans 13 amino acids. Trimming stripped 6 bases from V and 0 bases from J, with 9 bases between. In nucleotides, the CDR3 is TGTGCCAGCAGAGCGGAGAGCTCCTACGAGCAGTACTTC. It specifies CASRAESSYEQYF.

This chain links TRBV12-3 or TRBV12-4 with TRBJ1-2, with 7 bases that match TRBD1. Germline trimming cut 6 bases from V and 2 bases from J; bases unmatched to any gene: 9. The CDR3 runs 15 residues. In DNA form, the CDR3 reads TGTGCCAGCAGCGCACACAGGGGATACAACTATGGCTACACCTTC. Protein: CASSAHRGYNYGYTF.

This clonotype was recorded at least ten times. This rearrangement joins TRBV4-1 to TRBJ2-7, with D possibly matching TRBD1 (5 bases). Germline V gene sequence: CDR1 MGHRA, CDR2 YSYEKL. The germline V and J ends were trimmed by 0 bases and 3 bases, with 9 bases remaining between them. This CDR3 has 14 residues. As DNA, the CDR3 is TGCGCCAGCAGCCAAGAACGACAGAACTACGAGCAGTACTTC. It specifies CASSQERQNYEQYF.

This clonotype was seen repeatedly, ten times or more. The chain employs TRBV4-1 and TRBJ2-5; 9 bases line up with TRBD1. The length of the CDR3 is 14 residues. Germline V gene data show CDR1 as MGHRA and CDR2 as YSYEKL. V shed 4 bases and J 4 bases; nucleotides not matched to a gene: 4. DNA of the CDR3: TGCGCCAGCAGCCGGGACAGGGAGAGAGAGACCCAGTACTTC. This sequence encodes CASSRDRERETQYF.

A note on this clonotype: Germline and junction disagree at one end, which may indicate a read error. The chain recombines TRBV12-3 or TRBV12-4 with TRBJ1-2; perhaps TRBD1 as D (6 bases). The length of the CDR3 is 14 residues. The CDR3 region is CASSAIYRAHGYNF. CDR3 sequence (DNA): TGTGCCAGCAGTGCCATCTACAGGGCCCATGGCTACAACTTC.

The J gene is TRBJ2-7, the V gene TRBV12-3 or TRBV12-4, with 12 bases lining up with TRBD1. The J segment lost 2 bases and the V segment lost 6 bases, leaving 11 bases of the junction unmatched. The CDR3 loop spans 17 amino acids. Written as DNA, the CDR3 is TGTGCCAGCAGCCTCAGGGCGGGACAGGGGGCGACCTACGAGCAGTACTTC. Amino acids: CASSLRAGQGATYEQYF.

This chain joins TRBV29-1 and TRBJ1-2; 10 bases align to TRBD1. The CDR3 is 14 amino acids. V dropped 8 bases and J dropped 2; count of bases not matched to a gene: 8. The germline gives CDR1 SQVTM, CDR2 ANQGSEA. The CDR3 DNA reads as TGCAGCACGGGACAGGGGATCTCGAACTATGGCTACACCTTC. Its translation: CSTGQGISNYGYTF.

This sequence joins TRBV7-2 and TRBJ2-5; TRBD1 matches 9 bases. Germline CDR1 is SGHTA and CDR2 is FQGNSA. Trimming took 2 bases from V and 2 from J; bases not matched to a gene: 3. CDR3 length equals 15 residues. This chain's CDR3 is CASSLRTGVQETQYF. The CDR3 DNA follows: TGTGCCAGCAGCTTAAGGACAGGGGTACAAGAGACCCAGTACTTC.

In DNA form, the CDR3 reads TGTGCCACCAGTCACCCACTAAGCAATCAGCCCCAGCATTTT. Amino acids: CATSHPLSNQPQHF. This chain joins TRBV24-1 and TRBJ1-5, with D hard to call. Trimming stripped 6 bases from V and 1 base from J, with 9 bases between. Germline V CDR1 and CDR2: KGHDR, SFDVKD. The CDR3 has 14 amino acids.

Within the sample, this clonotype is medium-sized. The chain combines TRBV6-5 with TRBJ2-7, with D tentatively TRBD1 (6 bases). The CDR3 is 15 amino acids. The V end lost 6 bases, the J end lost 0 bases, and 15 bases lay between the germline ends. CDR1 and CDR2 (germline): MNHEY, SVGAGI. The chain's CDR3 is CASRHSQGHSYEQYF. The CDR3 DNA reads TGTGCCAGCAGGCATTCACAGGGACACTCCTACGAGCAGTACTTC.

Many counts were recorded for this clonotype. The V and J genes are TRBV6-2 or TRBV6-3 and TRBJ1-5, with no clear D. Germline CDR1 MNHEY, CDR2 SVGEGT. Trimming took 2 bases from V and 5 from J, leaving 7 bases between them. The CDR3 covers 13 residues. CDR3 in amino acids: CASSYPIDQPQHF. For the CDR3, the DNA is TGTGCCAGCAGTTACCCTATTGATCAGCCCCAGCATTTT.

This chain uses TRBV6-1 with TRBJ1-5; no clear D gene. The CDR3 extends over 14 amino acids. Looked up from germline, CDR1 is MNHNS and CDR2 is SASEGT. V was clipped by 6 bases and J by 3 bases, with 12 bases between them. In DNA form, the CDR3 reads TGTGCCAGCAGACCGGAGGTAGCCAATCAGCCCCAGCATTTT. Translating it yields CASRPEVANQPQHF.

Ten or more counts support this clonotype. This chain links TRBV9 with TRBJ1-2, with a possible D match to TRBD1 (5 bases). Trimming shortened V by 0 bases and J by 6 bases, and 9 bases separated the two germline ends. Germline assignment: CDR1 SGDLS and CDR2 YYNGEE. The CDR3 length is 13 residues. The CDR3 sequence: CASSVVSGHGYTF. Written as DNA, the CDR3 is TGTGCCAGCAGCGTAGTGTCAGGGCATGGCTACACCTTC. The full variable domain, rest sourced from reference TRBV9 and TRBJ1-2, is DSGVTQTPKHLITATGQRVTLRCSPRSGDLSVYWYQQSLDQGLQFLIQYYNGEERAKGNILERFSAQQFPDLHSELNLSSLELGDSALYFCASSVVSGHGYTFGSGTRLTVV.

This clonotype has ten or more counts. The chain's CDR3 is CASSLALADWEQYF. CDR3 nucleotides: TGTGCCAGCAGTTTAGCCCTAGCGGATTGGGAGCAGTACTTC. This chain uses TRBV12-3 or TRBV12-4 with TRBJ2-7, with 7 bases fitting TRBD2. V was clipped by 0 bases and J by 7 bases; unmatched bases: 6. This CDR3 region has 14 residues.

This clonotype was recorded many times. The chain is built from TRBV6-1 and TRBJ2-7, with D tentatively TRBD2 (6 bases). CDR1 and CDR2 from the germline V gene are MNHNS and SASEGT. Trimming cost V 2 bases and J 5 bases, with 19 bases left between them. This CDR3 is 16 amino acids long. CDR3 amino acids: CASSEWVGSSFDEQYF. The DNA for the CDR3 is TGTGCCAGCAGTGAATGGGTCGGGAGTTCTTTCGACGAGCAGTACTTC.

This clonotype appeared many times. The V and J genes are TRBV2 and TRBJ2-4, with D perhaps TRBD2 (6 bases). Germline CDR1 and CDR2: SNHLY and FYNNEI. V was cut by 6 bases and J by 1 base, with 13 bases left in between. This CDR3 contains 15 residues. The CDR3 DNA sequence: TGTGCCAGCAGGGAGGGTCTCGTCGCCAAAAACATTCAGTACTTC. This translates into CASREGLVAKNIQYF. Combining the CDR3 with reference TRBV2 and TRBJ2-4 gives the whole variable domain EPEVTQTPSHQVTQMGQEVILRCVPISNHLYFYWYRQILGQKVEFLVSFYNNEISEKSEIFDDQFSVERPDGSNFTLKIRSTKLEDSAMYFCASREGLVAKNIQYFGAGTRLSVL.

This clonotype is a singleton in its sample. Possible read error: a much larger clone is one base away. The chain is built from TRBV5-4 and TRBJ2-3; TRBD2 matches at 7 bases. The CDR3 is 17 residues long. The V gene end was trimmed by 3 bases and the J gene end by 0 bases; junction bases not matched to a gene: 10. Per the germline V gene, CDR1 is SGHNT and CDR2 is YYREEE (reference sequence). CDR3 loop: CASSSFSSGTSTDTQYF. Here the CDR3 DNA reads TGTGCCAGCAGCTCGTTCTCTAGCGGAACTAGCACAGATACGCAGTATTTT.